Here is one TCR beta chain with its context. The data originate from a study of blood T cell repertoires in COVID-19. Overall study: Material from acute and convalescent COVID-19 was sourced from the United States, Italy and Spain. From T cells, B-cell-depleted T cells, or PBMCs came the material, which was cDNA or gDNA.

The CDR3 contains 12 residues. The V gene lost 5 bases and the J gene lost 6 bases, with 12 bases spanning the gap. Germline CDR1 SGHRS, CDR2 YFSETQ. Per the authors' pipeline: Estimated nucleated cell counts came from reference gene primer amplification. Sequencing used immunoSEQ multiplex PCR; TCRdb keeps in-frame clones, though not all of them. V, J and clone size are those of that table, while D and trimming were read from the DNA. The sample has a few hundred thousand clones; approximately 82% are singletons. The clonotype comes from a human donor in a cohort sampled during active COVID-19. The material sequenced was peripheral blood. The V gene is TRBV5-1, the J gene TRBJ2-7; no firm D call. The chain's CDR3 is CASRLFSSEQYF. DNA for the CDR3: TGCGCCAGCAGACTATTCAGTAGCGAGCAGTACTTC.